This TCR beta chain was sequenced for a study of T cell responses to AZD1222 COVID-19 vaccine. Regarding the study as a whole: Variant regions that are unmutated are reportedly the target of nearly half of spike-specific TCRs. After two AZD1222 doses, spike-specific TCR breadth and depth rose versus day 0.

Note on this clone: The antigen remains undetermined.

V was cut by 6 bases and J by 2 bases, with 16 bases left in between. The CDR3 has 15 amino acids. Germline V gene data show CDR1 as MNHEY and CDR2 as SVGAGI. Clones were read by immunoSEQ multiplex PCR, and TCRdb kept only the in-frame ones, dropping some. The data show around 80,000 clones, approximately 83% seen once. The chain links TRBV6-5 to TRBJ2-5; maybe TRBD2 (6 bases). Sequences were derived from peripheral blood, sampled 28 days after the second AZD1222 dose. The clonotype comes from an adult who received the AZD1222 COVID-19 vaccine. The CDR3 region is CASSFGTGPQETQYF. DNA for the CDR3: TGTGCCAGCAGCTTTGGGACTGGCCCACAAGAGACCCAGTACTTC.